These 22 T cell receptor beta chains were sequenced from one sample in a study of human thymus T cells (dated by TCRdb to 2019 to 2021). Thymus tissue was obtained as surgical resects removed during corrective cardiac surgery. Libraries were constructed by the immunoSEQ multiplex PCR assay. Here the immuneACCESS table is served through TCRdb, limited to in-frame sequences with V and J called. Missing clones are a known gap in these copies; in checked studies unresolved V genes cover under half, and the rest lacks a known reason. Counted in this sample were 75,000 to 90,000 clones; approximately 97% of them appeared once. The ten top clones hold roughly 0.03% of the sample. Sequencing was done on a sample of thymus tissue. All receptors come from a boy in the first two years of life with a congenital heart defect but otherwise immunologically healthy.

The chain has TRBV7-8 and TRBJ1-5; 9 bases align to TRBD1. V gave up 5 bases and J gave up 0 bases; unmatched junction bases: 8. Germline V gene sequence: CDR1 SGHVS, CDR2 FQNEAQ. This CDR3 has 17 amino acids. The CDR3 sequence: CASSRRTGAYSNQPQHF. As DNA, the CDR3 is TGTGCCAGCAGCCGCCGGACAGGGGCCTATAGCAATCAGCCCCAGCATTTT.

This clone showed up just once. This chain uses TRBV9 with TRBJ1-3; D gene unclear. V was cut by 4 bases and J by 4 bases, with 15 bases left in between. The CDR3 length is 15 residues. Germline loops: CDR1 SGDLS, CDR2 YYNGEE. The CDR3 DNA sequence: TGTGCCAGCAGCTCCCAAGATCAAACGGGAAACACCATATATTTT. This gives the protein CASSSQDQTGNTIYF.

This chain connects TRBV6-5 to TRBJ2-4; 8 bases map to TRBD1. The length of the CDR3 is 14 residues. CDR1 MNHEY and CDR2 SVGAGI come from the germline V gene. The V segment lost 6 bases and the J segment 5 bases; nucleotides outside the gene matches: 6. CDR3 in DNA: TGTGCCAGCAGCCCCCGGGACAGGCAAAACATTCAGTACTTC. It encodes CASSPRDRQNIQYF.

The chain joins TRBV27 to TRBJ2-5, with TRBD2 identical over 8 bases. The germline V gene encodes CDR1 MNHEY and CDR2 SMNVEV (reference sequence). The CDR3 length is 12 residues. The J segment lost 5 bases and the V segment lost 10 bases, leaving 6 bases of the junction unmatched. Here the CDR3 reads CATSGGGETQYF. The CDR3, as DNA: TGTGCCACCAGCGGGGGAGGGGAGACCCAGTACTTC.

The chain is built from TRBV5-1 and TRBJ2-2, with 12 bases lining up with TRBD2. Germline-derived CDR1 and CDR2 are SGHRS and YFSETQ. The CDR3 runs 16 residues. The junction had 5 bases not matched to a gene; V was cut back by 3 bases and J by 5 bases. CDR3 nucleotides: TGCGCCAGCAGCTGCGCTAGCGGGAGGGTTACCGGGGAGCTGTTTTTT. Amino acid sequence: CASSCASGRVTGELFF.

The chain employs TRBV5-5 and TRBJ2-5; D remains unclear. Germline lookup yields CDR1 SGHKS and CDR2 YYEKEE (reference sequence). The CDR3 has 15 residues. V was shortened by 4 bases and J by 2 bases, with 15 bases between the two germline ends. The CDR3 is CASSPGIWDQETQYF. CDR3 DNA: TGTGCCAGCAGCCCCGGTATCTGGGATCAAGAGACCCAGTACTTC.

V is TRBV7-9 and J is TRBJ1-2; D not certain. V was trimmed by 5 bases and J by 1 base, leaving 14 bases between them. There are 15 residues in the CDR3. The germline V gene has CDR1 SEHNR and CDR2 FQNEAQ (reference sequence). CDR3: CASSPNATDNYGYTF. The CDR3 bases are TGTGCCAGCAGCCCAAACGCGACGGATAACTATGGCTACACCTTC. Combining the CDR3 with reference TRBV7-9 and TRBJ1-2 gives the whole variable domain DTGVSQNPRHKITKRGQNVTFRCDPISEHNRLYWYRQTLGQGPEFLTYFQNEAQLEKSRLLSDRFSAERPKGSFSTLEIQRTEQGDSAMYLCASSPNATDNYGYTFGSGTRLTVV.

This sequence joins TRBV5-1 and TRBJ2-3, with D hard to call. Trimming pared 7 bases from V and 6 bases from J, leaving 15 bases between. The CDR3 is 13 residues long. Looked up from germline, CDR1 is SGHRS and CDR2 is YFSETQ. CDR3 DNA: TGCGCCAGCGAGCAACTAAGTGGGGATACGCAGTATTTT. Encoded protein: CASEQLSGDTQYF.

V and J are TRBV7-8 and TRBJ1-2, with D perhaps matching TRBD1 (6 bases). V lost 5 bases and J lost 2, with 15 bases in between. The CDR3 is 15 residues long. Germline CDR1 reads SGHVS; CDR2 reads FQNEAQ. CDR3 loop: CASSRPGTRNYGYTF. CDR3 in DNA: TGTGCCAGCAGCCGTCCCGGGACACGGAACTATGGCTACACCTTC.

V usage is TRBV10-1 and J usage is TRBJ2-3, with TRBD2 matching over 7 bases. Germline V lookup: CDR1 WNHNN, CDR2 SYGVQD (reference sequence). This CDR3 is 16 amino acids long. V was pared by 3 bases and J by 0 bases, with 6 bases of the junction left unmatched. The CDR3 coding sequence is TGCGCCAGCAGTGATTTCCAGCGGGGAAGCACAGATACGCAGTATTTT. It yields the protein CASSDFQRGSTDTQYF.

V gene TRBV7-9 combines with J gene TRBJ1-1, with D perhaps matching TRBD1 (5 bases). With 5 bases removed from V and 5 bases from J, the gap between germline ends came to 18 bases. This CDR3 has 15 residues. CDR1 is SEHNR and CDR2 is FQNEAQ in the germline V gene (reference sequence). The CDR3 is CASSPRARGGTEAFF. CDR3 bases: TGTGCCAGCAGCCCTAGAGCCCGGGGGGGAACTGAAGCTTTCTTT.

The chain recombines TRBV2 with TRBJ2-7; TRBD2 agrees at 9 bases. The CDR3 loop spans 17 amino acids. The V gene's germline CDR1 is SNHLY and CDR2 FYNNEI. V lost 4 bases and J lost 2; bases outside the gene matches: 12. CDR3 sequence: CASSVSFPTSGTYEQYF. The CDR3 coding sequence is TGTGCCAGCAGTGTATCCTTCCCGACTAGCGGAACCTACGAGCAGTACTTC. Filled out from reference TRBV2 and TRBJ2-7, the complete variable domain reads EPEVTQTPSHQVTQMGQEVILRCVPISNHLYFYWYRQILGQKVEFLVSFYNNEISEKSEIFDDQFSVERPDGSNFTLKIRSTKLEDSAMYFCASSVSFPTSGTYEQYFGPGTRLTVT.

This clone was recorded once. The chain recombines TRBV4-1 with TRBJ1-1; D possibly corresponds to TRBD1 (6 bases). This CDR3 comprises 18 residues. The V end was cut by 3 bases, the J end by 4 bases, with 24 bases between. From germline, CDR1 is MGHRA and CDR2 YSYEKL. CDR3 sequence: CASSQGVGTPLRFTEAFF. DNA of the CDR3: TGCGCCAGCAGCCAGGGTGTGGGGACACCCCTGAGGTTCACTGAAGCTTTCTTT.

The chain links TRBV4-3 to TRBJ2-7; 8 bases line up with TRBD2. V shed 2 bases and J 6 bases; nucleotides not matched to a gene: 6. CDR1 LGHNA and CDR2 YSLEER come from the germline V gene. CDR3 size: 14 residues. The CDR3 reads CASSQLAGAGEQYF. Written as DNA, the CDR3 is TGCGCCAGCAGCCAACTAGCGGGTGCTGGCGAGCAGTACTTC.

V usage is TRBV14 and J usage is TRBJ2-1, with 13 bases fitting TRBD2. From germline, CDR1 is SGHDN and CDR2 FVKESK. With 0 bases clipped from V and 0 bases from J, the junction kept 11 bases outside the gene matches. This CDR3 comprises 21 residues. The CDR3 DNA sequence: TGTGCCAGCAGCCAAGATATGCCCGGGACTAGCGGGACGAGCTCCTACAATGAGCAGTTCTTC. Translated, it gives CASSQDMPGTSGTSSYNEQFF.

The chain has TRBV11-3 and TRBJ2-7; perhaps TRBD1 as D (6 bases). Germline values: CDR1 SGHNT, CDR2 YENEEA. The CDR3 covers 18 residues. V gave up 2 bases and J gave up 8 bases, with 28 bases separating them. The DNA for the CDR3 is TGTGCCAGCAGCTTAAGCCGCGGCCCGGGACACGAGGATCTGAAGCAGTACTTC. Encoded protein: CASSLSRGPGHEDLKQYF.

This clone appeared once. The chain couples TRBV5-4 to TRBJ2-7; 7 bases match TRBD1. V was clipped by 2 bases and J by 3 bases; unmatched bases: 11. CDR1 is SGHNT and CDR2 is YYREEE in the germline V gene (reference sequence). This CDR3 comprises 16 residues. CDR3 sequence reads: CASSFIQQGTYYEQYF. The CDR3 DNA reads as TGTGCCAGCAGCTTCATTCAACAGGGGACCTACTACGAGCAGTACTTC.

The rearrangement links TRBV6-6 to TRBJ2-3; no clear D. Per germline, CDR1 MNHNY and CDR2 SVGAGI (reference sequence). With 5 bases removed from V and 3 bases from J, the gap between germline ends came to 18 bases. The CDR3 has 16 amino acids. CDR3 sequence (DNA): TGTGCCAGCAGTACCCCCCAGTCGTTTGGTACAGATACGCAGTATTTT. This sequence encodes CASSTPQSFGTDTQYF.

CDR3 sequence (DNA): TGTGCCTGGAGTATTGGGACTAGCGGGGGCGAGCAGTACTTC. It specifies CAWSIGTSGGEQYF. The chain recombines TRBV30 with TRBJ2-7; 14 bases are a match to TRBD2. J lost 6 bases, V lost 2 bases, and 3 bases had no gene match. In germline, CDR1 is GTSNPN, CDR2 SVGIG (reference sequence). The CDR3 is made up of 14 amino acids.

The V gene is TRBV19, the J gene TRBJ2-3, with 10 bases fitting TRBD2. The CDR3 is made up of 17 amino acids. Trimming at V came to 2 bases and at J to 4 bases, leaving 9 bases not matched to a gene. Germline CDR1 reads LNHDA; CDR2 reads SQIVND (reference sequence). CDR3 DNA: TGTGCCAGTAGTATACTGGCTAGCGGGAGAGATGCAGATACGCAGTATTTT. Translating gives CASSILASGRDADTQYF.

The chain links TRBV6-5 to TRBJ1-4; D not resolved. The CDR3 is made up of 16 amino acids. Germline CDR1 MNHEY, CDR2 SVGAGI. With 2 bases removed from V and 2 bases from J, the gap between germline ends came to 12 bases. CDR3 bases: TGTGCCAGCAGTTACGGTCCCCCTCCGACTAATGAAAAACTGTTTTTT. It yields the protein CASSYGPPPTNEKLFF.

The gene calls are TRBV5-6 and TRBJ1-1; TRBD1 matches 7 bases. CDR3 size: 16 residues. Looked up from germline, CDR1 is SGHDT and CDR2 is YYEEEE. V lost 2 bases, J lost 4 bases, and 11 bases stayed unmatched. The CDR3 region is CASSFVDGGQTTEAFF. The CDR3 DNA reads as TGTGCCAGCAGCTTTGTGGACGGGGGACAGACCACTGAAGCTTTCTTT.